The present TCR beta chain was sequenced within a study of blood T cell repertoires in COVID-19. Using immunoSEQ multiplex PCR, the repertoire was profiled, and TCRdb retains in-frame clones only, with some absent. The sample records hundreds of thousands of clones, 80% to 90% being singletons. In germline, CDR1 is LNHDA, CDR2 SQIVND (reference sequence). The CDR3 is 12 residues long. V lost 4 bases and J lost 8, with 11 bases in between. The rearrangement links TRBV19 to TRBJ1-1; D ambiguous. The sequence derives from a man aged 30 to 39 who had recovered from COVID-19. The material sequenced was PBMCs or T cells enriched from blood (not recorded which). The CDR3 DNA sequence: TGTGCCAGTAGTAACCTGCAGAGGGAAGCTTTCTTT. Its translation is CASSNLQREAFF.